This T cell receptor (beta chain) was identified in a study of early T cells in non-severe SARS-CoV-2 infection. Study as a whole: Whole-blood bulk RNA, unsorted, was sequenced, and chains were unpaired.

CDR1 MNHNY and CDR2 SVGAGI come from the germline V gene (reference sequence). V lost 7 bases, J lost 5 bases, and 17 bases lay in between. This CDR3 comprises 14 residues. Study-level findings and limits: Anti-spike CD8 responses were favored by VDJdb matching, which missed private and CD4 specificities.

Unique molecular identifiers were added to individual cDNA molecules. TCRdb re-derived calls from the 5' RACE reads in MiXCR, one entry per CDR3 protein. The sample comprises fewer than 85,000 distinct CDR3 sequences, approximately 10% of which are singletons, and around 13% rests with the top ten. This clonotype was detected a few times. The antigen is unknown. Sequenced here: whole blood, sampled at baseline. This clonotype was obtained from an adult who was a healthcare worker with PCR-confirmed SARS-CoV-2 infection or an uninfected control (not recorded which). The V gene is TRBV6-6, the J gene TRBJ2-5, with a possible D match to TRBD1 (6 bases). The CDR3 protein is CASTTGWQGETQYF. The CDR3 DNA reads TGTGCCAGCACCACAGGGTGGCAGGGTGAGACCCAGTACTTC.